The clone carrying this TCR beta chain was recorded a few times. Germline CDR1 and CDR2: MDHEN and SYDVKM. J gave up 3 bases and V 6 bases, and 5 bases lay outside the gene matches. There are 13 residues in the CDR3. The data stem from a study of CD8+ T cells in alopecia areata. Study in general: Patients received oral tofacitinib, 5 to 10 mg twice daily, for moderate-to-severe alopecia areata.

Once RNA had been extracted, it was reverse transcribed into cDNA to act as the sequencing template. Sequencing used immunoSEQ multiplex PCR; TCRdb keeps in-frame clones, though not all of them. The data hold fewer than 150,000 clones, with around two fifths observed a single time. The specimen was CD4+ T cells sorted from blood. The sequence was collected from a human donor with alopecia areata. The rearrangement joins TRBV28 to TRBJ2-7, with 7 bases lining up with TRBD1. CDR3 residues: CASRKGGIYEQYF. The CDR3 nucleotides are TGTGCCAGCAGAAAAGGGGGCATCTACGAGCAGTACTTC.